This entry features one T cell receptor (beta chain) sequence. The data are from a study of cytomegalovirus exposure and HLA in healthy donors. Libraries were prepared by immunoSEQ multiplex PCR; TCRdb keeps only in-frame clonotypes and omits some of them. The data contain fewer than 150,000 clones, about nine tenths of them seen just once; the ten biggest clones take up 1.4% to 1.5%. V shed 0 bases and J 2 bases; nucleotides not matched to a gene: 5. This CDR3 spans 16 amino acids. The germline CDR1 and CDR2 sequences are SGHRS and YFSETQ. This rearrangement joins TRBV5-1 to TRBJ1-3; TRBD1 matches at 7 bases. The receptor was derived from a man aged 25-45 years in good health and CMV-seronegative. Sequenced sample: PBMCs. CDR3 sequence: CASSLGQGLAGNTIYF. As DNA, the CDR3 is TGCGCCAGCAGCTTGGGACAGGGATTAGCTGGAAACACCATATATTTT.